The T cell receptor (beta chain) described here comes from a study of CD8 T cells in Susac syndrome. This clonotype has a single count. As yet, its antigen is unknown. It was negative isolation that provided the CD8+ and CD4+ T cells, whereas TEMRA cells were enriched by FACS. CDR3 length: 14 amino acids. From germline, CDR1 is MNHNY and CDR2 SVGAGI (reference sequence). Losses at the gene ends were 6 bases for V and 3 bases for J; bases not matched to a gene: 7. After extraction with the RNeasy kit, roughly 0.5 to 1 ug of the RNA was reverse transcribed using random hexamers. TCRdb used MiXCR to reprocess the immunoSEQ multiplex PCR reads, holding one entry per CDR3 protein. The table includes some 190,000 distinct CDR3 sequences, about 95% detected once. Study findings and constraints: Clonal expansion was not seen in any Susac syndrome CD4+ T cell repertoire.

This chain joins TRBV6-6 and TRBJ1-2, with TRBD1 matching 7 bases. Sequenced material: CD4+ T cells from PBMCs. The sequence derives from a human donor with Susac syndrome. The CDR3 protein is CASSSLTGYYGYTF. CDR3 bases: TGTGCCAGCAGCTCGCTGACAGGGTACTATGGCTACACCTTC.